This TCR beta chain is drawn from a study of CD8+ T cells in alopecia areata. Broader study findings: Especially in alopecia totalis/universalis, lesional scalp showed greater clonality than normal scalp did. Against the mouse data, patients shared TCRs less clearly, possibly for HLA reasons.

From alopecia areata patients, lesional scalp punch biopsies and peripheral blood were collected. A FACSAria was used to sort CD4+ and CD8+ T cells. These cells came from PBMCs. Concerning this clone: Its antigen remains unidentified.

Reverse transcription of extracted RNA yielded cDNA, which provided the sequencing template. Only in-frame clones appear in the TCRdb table, and some are missing; sequencing was by immunoSEQ multiplex PCR. The sample comprises over 25,000 clones, about 74% of which are singletons, and around 20% rests with the top ten. Trimming removed 5 bases from V and 5 bases from J, with 7 bases in between. Germline V CDR1 and CDR2: MDHEN, SYDVKM. The CDR3 length is 11 residues. The rearrangement joins TRBV28 to TRBJ2-7; D tentatively reads TRBD1 or TRBD2 (6 bases each). The receptor's source is a human donor with alopecia areata. Input material: NKG2D-low CD8+ T cells sorted from blood. The CDR3 reads CASSRGHEQYF. The CDR3 DNA follows: TGTGCCAGCAGTCGGGGGCACGAGCAGTACTTC.